This T cell receptor (beta chain) was identified during a study of blood T cell repertoires in COVID-19. The overall study: The samples span acute and convalescent COVID-19 from the United States, Italy and Spain. Sources were T cells, B-cell-depleted T cells, or PBMCs; the material itself was cDNA or gDNA.

Here immunoSEQ multiplex PCR was the method, and the copy in TCRdb shows in-frame clones only, minus some. This sample has 60,000 to 75,000 clones; around 66% occur once, and the top ten carry roughly 50%. Participant age was about 18 to 95 years, and participants resided in 25 or so US areas. Exposed participants came across a COVID-19 case within 2 weeks before study entry. This CDR3 is 14 amino acids long. V trimming: 3 bases; J trimming: 2 bases; junction bases outside the gene matches: 4. CDR1 and CDR2 from the germline V gene are SGHNT and YYREEE (reference sequence). The receptor was derived from a woman aged 60 to 75 who had been exposed to COVID-19. Material for sequencing was PBMCs or T cells enriched from blood (not recorded which). The chain is built from TRBV5-4 and TRBJ1-2, with 7 positions matching TRBD1. CDR3 bases: TGTGCCAGCAGCTCGGGACAGACGAACTATGGCTACACCTTC. Amino acids: CASSSGQTNYGYTF. The entire variable domain, with the rest obtained from reference TRBV5-4 and TRBJ1-2, is as follows: ETGVTQSPTHLIKTRGQQVTLRCSSQSGHNTVSWYQQALGQGPQFIFQYYREEENGRGNFPPRFSGLQFPNYSSELNVNALELDDSALYLCASSSGQTNYGYTFGSGTRLTVV.